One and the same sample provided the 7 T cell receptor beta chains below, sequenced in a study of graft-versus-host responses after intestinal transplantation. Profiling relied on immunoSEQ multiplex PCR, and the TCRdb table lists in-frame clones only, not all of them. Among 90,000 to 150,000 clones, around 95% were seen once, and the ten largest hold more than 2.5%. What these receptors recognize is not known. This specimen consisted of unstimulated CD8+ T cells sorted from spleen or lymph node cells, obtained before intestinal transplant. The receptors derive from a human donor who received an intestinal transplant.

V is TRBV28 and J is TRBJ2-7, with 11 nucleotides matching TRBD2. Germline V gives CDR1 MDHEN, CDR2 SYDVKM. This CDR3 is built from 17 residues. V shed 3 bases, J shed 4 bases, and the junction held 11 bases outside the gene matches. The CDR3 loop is CASSLSTSGSSNYEQYF. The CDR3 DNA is TGTGCCAGCAGTTTGTCAACTAGCGGGAGTTCGAATTACGAGCAGTACTTC.

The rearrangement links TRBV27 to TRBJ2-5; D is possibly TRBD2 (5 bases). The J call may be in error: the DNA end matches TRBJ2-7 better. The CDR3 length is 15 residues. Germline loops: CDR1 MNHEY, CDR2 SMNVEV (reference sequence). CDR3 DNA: TGTGCCAGCACCATAAGGGTCCCGGGGTTCTACGAGCAGTACTTC. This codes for CASTIRVPGFYEQYF.

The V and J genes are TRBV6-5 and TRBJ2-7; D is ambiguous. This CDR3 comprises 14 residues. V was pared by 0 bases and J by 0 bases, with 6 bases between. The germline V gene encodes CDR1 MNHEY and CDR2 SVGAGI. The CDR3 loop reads CASSYSSSSYEQYF. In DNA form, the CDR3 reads TGTGCCAGCAGTTACTCAAGCAGCTCCTACGAGCAGTACTTC.

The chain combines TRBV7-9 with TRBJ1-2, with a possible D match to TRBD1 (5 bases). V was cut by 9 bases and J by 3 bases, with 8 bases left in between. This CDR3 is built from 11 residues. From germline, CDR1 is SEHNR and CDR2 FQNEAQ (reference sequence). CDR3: CARGDYYGYTF. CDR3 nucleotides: TGTGCCAGAGGGGATTACTATGGCTACACCTTC.

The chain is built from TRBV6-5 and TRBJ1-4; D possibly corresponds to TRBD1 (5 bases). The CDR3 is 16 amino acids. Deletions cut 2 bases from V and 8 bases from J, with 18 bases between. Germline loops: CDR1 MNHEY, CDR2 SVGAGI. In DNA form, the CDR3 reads TGTGCCAGCAGTTACGCTTGGGCCCAGGGTTACGAAAAACTGTTTTTT. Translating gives CASSYAWAQGYEKLFF.

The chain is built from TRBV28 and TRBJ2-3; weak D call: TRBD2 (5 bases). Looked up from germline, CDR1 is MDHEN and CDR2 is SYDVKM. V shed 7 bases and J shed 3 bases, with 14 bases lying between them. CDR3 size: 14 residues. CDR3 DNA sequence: TGTGCCAGCACCCGGGGTAGAGAAACAGATACGCAGTATTTT. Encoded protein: CASTRGRETDTQYF.

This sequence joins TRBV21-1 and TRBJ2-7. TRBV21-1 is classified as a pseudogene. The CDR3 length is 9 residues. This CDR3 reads CASSKGSGF. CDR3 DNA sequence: TGTGCCAGCAGCAAAGGATCTGGGTTC.